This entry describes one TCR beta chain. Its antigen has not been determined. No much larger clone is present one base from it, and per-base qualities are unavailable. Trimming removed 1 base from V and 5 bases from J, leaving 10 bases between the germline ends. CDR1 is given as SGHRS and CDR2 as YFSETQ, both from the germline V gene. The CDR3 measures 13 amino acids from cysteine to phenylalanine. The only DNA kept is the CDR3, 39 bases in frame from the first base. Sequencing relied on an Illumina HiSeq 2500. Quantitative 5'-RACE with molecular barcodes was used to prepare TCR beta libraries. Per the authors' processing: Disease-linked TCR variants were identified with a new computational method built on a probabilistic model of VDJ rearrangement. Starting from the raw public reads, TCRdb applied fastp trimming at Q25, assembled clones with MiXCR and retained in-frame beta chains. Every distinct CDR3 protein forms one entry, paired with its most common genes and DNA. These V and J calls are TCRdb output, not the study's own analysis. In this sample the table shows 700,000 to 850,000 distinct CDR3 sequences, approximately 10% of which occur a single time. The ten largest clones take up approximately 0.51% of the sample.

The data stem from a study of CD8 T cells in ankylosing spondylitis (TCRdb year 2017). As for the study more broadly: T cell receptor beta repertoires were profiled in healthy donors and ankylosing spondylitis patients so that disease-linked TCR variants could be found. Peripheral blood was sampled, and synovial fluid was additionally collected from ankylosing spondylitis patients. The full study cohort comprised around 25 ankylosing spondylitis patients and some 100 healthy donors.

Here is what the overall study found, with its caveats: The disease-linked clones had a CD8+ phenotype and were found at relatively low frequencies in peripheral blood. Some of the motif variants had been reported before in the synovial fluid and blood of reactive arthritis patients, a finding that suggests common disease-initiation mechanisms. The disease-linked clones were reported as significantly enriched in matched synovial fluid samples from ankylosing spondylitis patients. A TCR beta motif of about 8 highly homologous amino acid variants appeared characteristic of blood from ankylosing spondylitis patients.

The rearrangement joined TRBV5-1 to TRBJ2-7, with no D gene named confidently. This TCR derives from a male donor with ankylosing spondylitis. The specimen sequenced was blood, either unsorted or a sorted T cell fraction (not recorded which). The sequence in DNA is TGCGCCAGCAGCTTGATGATGGGCCACGAGCAGTACTTC. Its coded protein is CASSLMMGHEQYF.